This T cell receptor (beta chain) was sequenced in a study of cytomegalovirus exposure and HLA in healthy donors (dated by TCRdb to about 2017). About the investigation overall: According to a later analysis, the approximately 120 validation repertoires were produced on the same platform as the 680 or so repertoires of the first cohort. The study aimed to test whether signatures of past pathogen exposure could be identified by cataloging public T cell receptors. Along with the approximately 700-subject first cohort, a separate validation cohort of over a hundred different subjects was used. High-throughput TCR immunosequencing, statistical association of individual TCRs with disease status, and machine learning were combined to predict cytomegalovirus infection status. What the work shows at the level of the full study, not this receptor alone: In vitro tests confirmed that three of the cytomegalovirus-associated TCR beta chains recognize cytomegalovirus antigens. The authors suggested that the approach could potentially be generalized to other disease states and immunological phenotypes. Subsequent analysis determined that TCRs grouped into clusters in the first cohort also showed a tendency toward co-occurrence across the roughly 110 validation repertoires, and roughly 95% of cluster scores exceeded 0. A later analysis lacked HLA typing for the validation cohort, so it scored co-occurrence in that cohort across all 120 repertoires. The classifier was reported to diagnose cytomegalovirus status with high specificity and sensitivity in both the original cohort and the validation cohort. Most TCR sequences were observed very rarely across donors, whereas some public TCRs were present in many individuals. A total of about 180 TCR beta chains were listed by the study as associated with cytomegalovirus.

To prepare the library, the immunoSEQ multiplex PCR assay was applied. In the paper's pipeline: To diagnose cytomegalovirus status from the catalog of TCR beta chain sequences, a statistical classification framework was built. The table was pulled from immuneACCESS by TCRdb, which kept in-frame rearrangements only. Such tables lose some clones; where checked, under half of the loss comes from unresolved V genes, and the rest has no known cause. The D gene and trimming were derived from the DNA, and the V and J assignments and clone size from that table. In all, the sample holds hundreds of thousands of clones, and 80% to 90% of those were seen once. The ten largest clones represent under 0.95% of the sample. The CDR3 measures 15 amino acids from cysteine to phenylalanine. Of all the DNA, just the CDR3 is kept, 45 bases in frame from base 1. CDR1 and CDR2 are drawn from the germline V gene: MGHRA, YSYEKL. V lost 0 bases and J lost 4 bases, and the count of bases not matched to a germline gene is 6.

Regarding this clone: Its antigen is unknown. No clone much larger than this one lies a single base away; base qualities are absent.

Donors formed part of the validation cohort, which comprised 120 subjects and was distinct from the first cohort of 666 subjects. The clonotype originates from a woman aged 18-35 years in good health and CMV-seronegative. Sequencing input: PBMCs. The chain links TRBV4-1 with TRBJ2-7; 7 bases in the junction line up with TRBD2. The CDR3: CASSQETNGGYEQYF. The base sequence is TGCGCCAGCAGCCAAGAAACTAACGGGGGGTACGAGCAGTACTTC.